One and the same sample provided the 32 T cell receptor beta chains below, sequenced in a study of blood T cells in healthy people across ages. Primed by a sample-barcoded 5' primer and a J-beta primer mix, a second PCR proceeded for about 7 to 11 cycles. One entry per CDR3 protein results from TCRdb running MiXCR on the 5' RACE reads. The sample has 550,000 to 800,000 distinct CDR3 sequences, 21% seen once. The sample consisted of blood. The source is a man between 65 and 85 years old in good health.

This clonotype was counted a few times. A read error is possible here, since a much larger clone lies one base away. The CDR3 does not close with the conserved phenylalanine or tryptophan, likely indicating a read error. The limits of the CDR3 on the DNA are not certain, so only TCRdb's listed CDR3 is given. This chain connects TRBV29-1 to TRBJ2-1; TRBD1 is taken as the D call from the table, unchecked against the DNA. The CDR3 spans 11 residues, counting both ends. Germline loops: CDR1 SQVTM, CDR2 ANQGSEA. Here the CDR3 reads CSVVRGEFSFL.

V is TRBV20-1 and J is TRBJ2-1; D assignment may be TRBD1 or TRBD2 (6 bases each). CDR3 length: 14 residues. The germline V and J ends were trimmed by 6 bases and 5 bases, with 17 bases remaining between them. In germline, CDR1 is DFQATT, CDR2 SNEGSKA (reference sequence). CDR3 protein: CSAPAGQGNNEQFF. CDR3 nucleotides: TGCAGTGCACCTGCGGGACAAGGGAACAATGAGCAGTTCTTC.

This clonotype was picked up many times. This chain connects TRBV7-9 to TRBJ2-3; tentative D call: TRBD1 (6 bases). CDR1 and CDR2 from the germline V gene are SEHNR and FQNEAQ (reference sequence). The V gene lost 1 base and the J gene lost 5 bases, with 13 bases spanning the gap. This CDR3 contains 15 residues. In nucleotides, the CDR3 is TGTGCCAGCAGCTTAGTGGGGGCCCTCAAAGATACGCAGTATTTT. Translating it yields CASSLVGALKDTQYF.

This clonotype appeared a few times. The genes are TRBV6-5 and TRBJ1-2; D may be TRBD1 (5 bases). The CDR3 extends over 14 amino acids. V dropped 7 bases and J dropped 4 bases, with 16 bases sitting between them. The germline V gene has CDR1 MNHEY and CDR2 SVGAGI. The CDR3, as DNA: TGTGCCAGCACCCCCGGAGGGGCAATCTATGGCTACACCTTC. It translates to CASTPGGAIYGYTF.

Comment on this clonotype: Possible read error: a much larger clone is one base away. The V call is TRBV29-1, the J call TRBJ2-1; D remains ambiguous. The J call is uncertain, as TRBJ2-7 better fits the DNA end. There are 11 residues in the CDR3. The V gene's germline CDR1 is SQVTM and CDR2 ANQGSEA. Here the CDR3 reads CSVVAAYQQYF. Written as DNA, the CDR3 is TGCAGCGTTGTGGCAGCCTACCAGCAGTACTTC.

In its sample, this clonotype was seen a few times. The chain combines TRBV5-5 with TRBJ1-1; weak D call: TRBD1 (6 bases). This CDR3 contains 15 residues. V lost 0 bases, J lost 2 bases, and 11 bases lay in between. The germline V gene encodes CDR1 SGHKS and CDR2 YYEKEE (reference sequence). The CDR3 region is CASSLARQENTEAFF. The CDR3 DNA reads TGTGCCAGCAGCTTGGCAAGACAGGAAAACACTGAAGCTTTCTTT.

This clonotype was counted a few times. In DNA, the CDR3 is TGCAGTGCTAGAGGGGCAGCGAGGGAGCGGTGGACTGAAGCTTTCTTT. This gives the protein CSARGAARERWTEAFF. The chain is built from TRBV20-1 and TRBJ1-1; no clear D gene. CDR3 length: 16 amino acids. V lost 1 base to trimming and J lost 5 bases, with 20 bases between them. The V gene's germline CDR1 is DFQATT and CDR2 SNEGSKA (reference sequence).

This clonotype was seen only a few times. The V gene is TRBV7-9, the J gene TRBJ2-4; 7 nucleotides line up with TRBD2. Losses at the gene ends were 3 bases for V and 7 bases for J; bases not matched to a gene: 9. Germline V gene data show CDR1 as SEHNR and CDR2 as FQNEAQ (reference sequence). This CDR3 is 15 amino acids long. CDR3 amino acids: CASSFAWTGGNIQYF. CDR3 nucleotide sequence: TGTGCCAGCAGCTTCGCGTGGACGGGAGGTAACATTCAGTACTTC. The variable domain in full, completed from reference TRBV7-9 and TRBJ2-4, reads DTGVSQNPRHKITKRGQNVTFRCDPISEHNRLYWYRQTLGQGPEFLTYFQNEAQLEKSRLLSDRFSAERPKGSFSTLEIQRTEQGDSAMYLCASSFAWTGGNIQYFGAGTRLSVL.

This chain links TRBV5-1 with TRBJ2-7; D is perhaps TRBD2 (6 bases). From germline, CDR1 is SGHRS and CDR2 YFSETQ. The CDR3 is made up of 13 amino acids. V lost 4 bases and J 7 bases, leaving 15 bases between the germline ends. The CDR3 here is CASSNGGGREQYF. The CDR3 DNA follows: TGCGCCAGCAGCAACGGGGGAGGTAGAGAGCAGTACTTC. Full variable domain (missing parts from reference TRBV5-1 and TRBJ2-7): KAGVTQTPRYLIKTRGQQVTLSCSPISGHRSVSWYQQTPGQGLQFLFEYFSETQRNKGNFPGRFSGRQFSNSRSEMNVSTLELGDSALYLCASSNGGGREQYFGPGTRLTVT.

V and J are TRBV6-1 and TRBJ2-5; D call uncertain. The CDR3 is 12 residues long. Per the germline V gene, CDR1 is MNHNS and CDR2 is SASEGT. V gave up 4 bases and J gave up 2 bases, with 5 bases separating them. CDR3 residues: CASSAPQETQYF. The DNA for the CDR3 is TGTGCCAGCAGTGCACCACAAGAGACCCAGTACTTC.

This rearrangement joins TRBV4-1 to TRBJ2-5; 10 bases map to TRBD1. CDR3 length: 16 amino acids. The trim removed 1 base at V and 5 bases at J, leaving 7 bases unmatched. Per the germline V gene, CDR1 is MGHRA and CDR2 is YSYEKL. CDR3 amino acids: CASSQGLGTGAETQYF. Here the CDR3 DNA reads TGCGCCAGCAGCCAAGGTTTGGGGACAGGGGCCGAGACCCAGTACTTC.

This sequence joins TRBV20-1 and TRBJ1-4; 7 nucleotides line up with TRBD1. Germline CDR1 reads DFQATT; CDR2 reads SNEGSKA (reference sequence). V shed 0 bases, J shed 6 bases, and the junction held 7 bases outside the gene matches. The CDR3 runs 15 residues. CDR3 nucleotide sequence: TGCAGTGCTAGAGAGTCAGGGGGTCCCTATGAAAAACTGTTTTTT. This sequence encodes CSARESGGPYEKLFF.

The V gene is TRBV24-1, the J gene TRBJ2-1; D is uncertain. V was clipped by 5 bases and J by 0 bases, with 13 bases between them. The length of the CDR3 is 16 residues. Germline V gives CDR1 KGHDR, CDR2 SFDVKD. The CDR3 DNA reads TGTGCCACCAGTGGTGGGGTCTCCCGCTCCTACAATGAGCAGTTCTTC. Its translation is CATSGGVSRSYNEQFF.

This chain joins TRBV4-3 and TRBJ2-2; 7 bases line up with TRBD1. Germline lookup yields CDR1 LGHNA and CDR2 YSLEER. This CDR3 spans 15 amino acids. The V segment lost 5 bases and the J segment 4 bases; nucleotides outside the gene matches: 7. The CDR3 DNA follows: TGCGCCAGCAGCGATCGGGACAGAAGCACCGGGGAGCTGTTTTTT. Residues: CASSDRDRSTGELFF.

This clonotype was detected only a few times. The junction departs from germline at one end; a sequencing error may be responsible. The gene calls are TRBV4-3 and TRBJ1-2; D gene unclear. Germline CDR1 is LGHNA and CDR2 is YSLEER. The CDR3 length is 14 residues. CDR3 DNA sequence: TGCGCCAGCAGCCAAGAGGTCTGGATCTATGGCCACACCTTC. Its protein product is CASSQEVWIYGHTF.

This clonotype was seen only a few times. The rearrangement uses TRBV28 and TRBJ2-5; 7 bases fit TRBD2. The germline V gene has CDR1 MDHEN and CDR2 SYDVKM. V lost 3 bases to trimming and J lost 7 bases; unmatched junction nucleotides: 8. The CDR3 runs 14 residues. The DNA of the CDR3 is TGTGCCAGCAGTTTTTCTGGGACGGGGGGGACCCAGTACTTC. Translating gives CASSFSGTGGTQYF.

The V and J genes are TRBV5-6 and TRBJ1-1, with TRBD1 as a possible D gene (6 bases). Germline CDR1 is SGHDT and CDR2 is YYEEEE. CDR3 length equals 15 residues. V was shortened by 0 bases and J by 6 bases, with 15 bases between the two germline ends. CDR3 DNA: TGTGCCAGCAGCTTGGCCACGACAGGTACGGCTGAAGCTTTCTTT. It specifies CASSLATTGTAEAFF.

This clonotype was seen a few times. The chain combines TRBV28 with TRBJ2-7, with D possibly matching TRBD2 (5 bases). The CDR3 loop spans 14 amino acids. V lost 5 bases and J lost 0, with 11 bases in between. Germline CDR1 MDHEN, CDR2 SYDVKM. In nucleotides, the CDR3 is TGTGCCAGCAGTACCCAGCGGAGCTCCTACGAGCAGTACTTC. Translating it yields CASSTQRSSYEQYF.

The table lists this clonotype with a few counts. The V and J genes are TRBV6-1 and TRBJ2-1; unclear D gene. Trimming stripped 1 base from V and 10 bases from J, with 14 bases between. This CDR3 comprises 14 residues. Germline assignment: CDR1 MNHNS and CDR2 SASEGT. DNA for the CDR3: TGTGCCAGCAGTGAAGGTTTCAGGACGGGCGAGCAGTTCTTC. It yields the protein CASSEGFRTGEQFF.

The chain combines TRBV3-1 with TRBJ1-1; 11 nucleotides match TRBD1. Unmatched junction bases numbered 5, after V lost 0 bases and J lost 5 bases. The germline V gene encodes CDR1 LGHDT and CDR2 YNNKEL (reference sequence). The CDR3 is 16 amino acids. CDR3 sequence (DNA): TGTGCCAGCAGCCAAGACGGACAGGGGGCGCGTACTGAAGCTTTCTTT. Encoded protein: CASSQDGQGARTEAFF.

This clonotype has a count of ten or more. This chain uses TRBV6-2 or TRBV6-3 with TRBJ2-7, with TRBD1 as a possible D gene (5 bases). CDR1 MNHEY and CDR2 SVGEGT come from the germline V gene. This CDR3 is 15 amino acids long. V was cut by 4 bases and J by 3 bases, with 16 bases left in between. The CDR3 sequence is CASSSMWQGNYEQYF. The CDR3 DNA reads as TGTGCCAGCAGTTCGATGTGGCAGGGAAACTACGAGCAGTACTTC.

This rearrangement joins TRBV20-1 to TRBJ1-1; no reliable D call. Trimming removed 3 bases from V and 8 bases from J, with 10 bases in between. Germline loops: CDR1 DFQATT, CDR2 SNEGSKA (reference sequence). This CDR3 has 11 amino acids. The CDR3 nucleotides are TGCAGTGCTAGTTGGCTAGACGAAGCTTTCTTT. Amino acid sequence: CSASWLDEAFF.

This clonotype was detected only a few times. The chain recombines TRBV2 with TRBJ2-5; 8 bases align to TRBD1. Trimming at V came to 6 bases and at J to 6 bases, leaving 6 bases not matched to a gene. This CDR3 contains 13 residues. Germline loops: CDR1 SNHLY, CDR2 FYNNEI. The CDR3: CASSPDRDQTQYF. CDR3 in DNA: TGTGCCAGCAGCCCGGACAGGGACCAGACCCAGTACTTC.

V and J are TRBV7-9 and TRBJ1-2; tentative D call: TRBD1 (5 bases). This CDR3 has 12 residues. Trimming cost V 5 bases and J 4 bases, with 8 bases left between them. Germline CDR1 SEHNR, CDR2 FQNEAQ (reference sequence). CDR3 sequence (DNA): TGTGCCAGCAGCAAAAGGGGCTATGGCTACACCTTC. Translation gives CASSKRGYGYTF.

In this sample, this clonotype turned up once. V is TRBV20-1 and J is TRBJ2-5, with 7 bases aligning to TRBD2. With the DNA end fitting TRBJ2-1 better, the J assignment may be wrong. CDR3 length: 16 amino acids. Germline-derived CDR1 and CDR2 are DFQATT and SNEGSKA (reference sequence). CDR3 protein: CSARDQGAGKDNEQFF. The DNA for the CDR3 is TGCAGTGCTAGAGATCAGGGAGCGGGAAAGGACAATGAGCAGTTCTTC.

Here the CDR3 reads CASSLTESETQYF. CDR3 sequence (DNA): TGTGCCAGCAGCCTGACAGAGTCAGAGACCCAGTACTTC. The V gene is TRBV7-8, the J gene TRBJ2-5; maybe TRBD1 (5 bases). The CDR3 has 13 amino acids. Germline V CDR1 and CDR2: SGHVS, FQNEAQ. V was cut by 5 bases and J by 4 bases, with 11 bases left in between.

V is TRBV6-5 and J is TRBJ1-3; 8 bases fit TRBD1. With 8 bases clipped from V and 1 base from J, the junction kept 4 bases outside the gene matches. This CDR3 has 14 amino acids. Germline V gene lookup returns CDR1 MNHEY and CDR2 SVGAGI. CDR3 sequence: CASGTGGSGNTIYF. In nucleotides, the CDR3 is TGTGCCAGCGGAACAGGGGGGTCTGGAAACACCATATATTTT.

This clonotype was seen at least ten times. V gene TRBV7-9 combines with J gene TRBJ2-7, with D tentatively TRBD2 (6 bases). The germline gives CDR1 SEHNR, CDR2 FQNEAQ (reference sequence). The CDR3 totals 13 residues. V lost 4 bases to trimming and J lost 3 bases, with 10 bases between them. The CDR3: CASSWGLNYEQYF. DNA of the CDR3: TGTGCCAGCAGCTGGGGACTCAACTACGAGCAGTACTTC.

This clonotype has more than one count but fewer than ten. This rearrangement joins TRBV28 to TRBJ2-5, with TRBD1 as a possible D gene (7 bases). Germline-derived CDR1 and CDR2 are MDHEN and SYDVKM. This CDR3 has 15 residues. V was shortened by 2 bases and J by 5 bases, with 15 bases between the two germline ends. This chain's CDR3 is CASSLGQGGLETQYF. CDR3 sequence (DNA): TGTGCCAGCAGTTTAGGTCAGGGGGGTTTGGAGACCCAGTACTTC.

This clonotype was observed a few times. The chain combines TRBV11-2 with TRBJ2-1; no definite D call. This CDR3 spans 15 amino acids. Trimming cost V 5 bases and J 9 bases, with 20 bases left between them. Per the germline V gene, CDR1 is SGHAT and CDR2 is FQNNGV. The CDR3 reads CASSPNFGRMSEQFF. The CDR3, as DNA: TGTGCCAGCAGCCCGAACTTTGGCAGGATGAGTGAGCAGTTCTTC.

There are a few counts of this clonotype. The chain's CDR3 is CASGLGKTLAKNIQYF. The DNA for the CDR3 is TGTGCTAGTGGTTTGGGAAAGACCCTAGCCAAAAACATTCAGTACTTC. The rearrangement uses TRBV12-5 and TRBJ2-4; no definite D call. The germline V gene encodes CDR1 LGHNT and CDR2 FRNRAP. Trimming removed 1 base from V and 0 bases from J, with 10 bases in between. This CDR3 contains 16 residues.

The chain is built from TRBV7-2 and TRBJ2-5, with D unresolved. The J call could be wrong; TRBJ2-7 is a better fit for the DNA end. The CDR3 is made up of 16 amino acids. The germline CDR1 and CDR2 sequences are SGHTA and FQGNSA. Written as DNA, the CDR3 is TGTGCCAGCAGCTTAGGCCCAGACCCCAGCTCCTACGAGCAGTACTTC. Residues: CASSLGPDPSSYEQYF.